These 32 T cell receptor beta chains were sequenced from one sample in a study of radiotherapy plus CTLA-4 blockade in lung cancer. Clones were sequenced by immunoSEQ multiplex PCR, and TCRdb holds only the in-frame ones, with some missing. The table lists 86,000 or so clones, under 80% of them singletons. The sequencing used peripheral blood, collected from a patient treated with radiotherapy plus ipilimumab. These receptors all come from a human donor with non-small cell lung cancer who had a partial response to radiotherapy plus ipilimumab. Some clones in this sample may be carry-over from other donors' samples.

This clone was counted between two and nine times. CDR3 in DNA: TGTGCCAGCTCACCTTCGACAGGACGGAGTACTGAAGCTTTCTTT. Its protein product is CASSPSTGRSTEAFF. The chain couples TRBV18 to TRBJ1-1; D is perhaps TRBD1 (6 bases). This CDR3 comprises 15 residues. Trimming removed 3 bases at V and 5 bases at J, with 16 bases between. Germline V lookup: CDR1 KGHSH, CDR2 LQKENI. Drawing the rest from reference TRBV18 and TRBJ1-1, the complete variable domain is NAGVMQNPRHLVRRRGQEARLRCSPMKGHSHVYWYRQLPEEGLKFMVYLQKENIIDESGMPKERFSAEFPKEGPSILRIQQVVRGDSAAYFCASSPSTGRSTEAFFGQGTRLTVV.

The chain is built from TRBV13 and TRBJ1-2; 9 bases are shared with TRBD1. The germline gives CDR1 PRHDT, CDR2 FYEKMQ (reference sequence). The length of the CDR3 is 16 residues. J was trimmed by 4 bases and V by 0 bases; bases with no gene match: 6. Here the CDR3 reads CASSLGQGAVAYGYTF. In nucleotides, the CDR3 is TGTGCCAGCAGCTTAGGACAGGGGGCCGTGGCCTATGGCTACACCTTC.

CDR3 sequence reads: CASSKDRGENYGYTF. CDR3 sequence (DNA): TGTGCCAGCAGTAAAGACAGGGGAGAAAACTATGGCTACACCTTC. The rearrangement uses TRBV11-1 and TRBJ1-2; 8 bases fit TRBD1. The ends lost 6 bases at V and 2 bases at J; junction bases unmatched: 8. This CDR3 has 15 residues. From germline, CDR1 is SGHAT and CDR2 FQDESV (reference sequence).

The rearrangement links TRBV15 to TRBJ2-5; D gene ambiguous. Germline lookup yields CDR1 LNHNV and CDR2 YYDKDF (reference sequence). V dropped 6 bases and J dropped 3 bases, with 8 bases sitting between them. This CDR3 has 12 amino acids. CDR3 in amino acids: CATRLEKETQYF. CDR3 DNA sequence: TGTGCCACCAGGTTAGAGAAAGAGACCCAGTACTTC.

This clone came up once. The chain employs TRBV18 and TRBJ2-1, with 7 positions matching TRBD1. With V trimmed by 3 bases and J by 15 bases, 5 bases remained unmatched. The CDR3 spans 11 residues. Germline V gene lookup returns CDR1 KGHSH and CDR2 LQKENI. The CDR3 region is CASSPDRFTFF. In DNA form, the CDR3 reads TGTGCCAGCTCACCGGACAGGTTTACGTTCTTC.

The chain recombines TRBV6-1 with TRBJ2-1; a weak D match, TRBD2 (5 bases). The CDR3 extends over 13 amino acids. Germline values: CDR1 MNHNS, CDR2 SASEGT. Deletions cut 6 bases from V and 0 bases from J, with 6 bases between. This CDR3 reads CASRGSSYNEQFF. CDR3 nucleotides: TGTGCCAGCAGGGGGAGCTCCTACAATGAGCAGTTCTTC.

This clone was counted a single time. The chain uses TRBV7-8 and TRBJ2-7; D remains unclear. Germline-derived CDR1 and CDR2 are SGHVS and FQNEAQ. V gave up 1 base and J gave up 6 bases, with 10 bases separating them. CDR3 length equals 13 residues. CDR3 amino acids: CASSLVRASEQYF. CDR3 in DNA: TGTGCCAGCAGCTTAGTCCGAGCAAGCGAGCAGTACTTC. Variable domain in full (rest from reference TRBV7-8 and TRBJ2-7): GAGVSQSPRYKVAKRGQDVALRCDPISGHVSLFWYQQALGQGPEFLTYFQNEAQLDKSGLPSDRFFAERPEGSVSTLKIQRTQQEDSAVYLCASSLVRASEQYFGPGTRLTVT.

The CDR3 here is CASKEGSYNEQFF. The CDR3 DNA reads as TGTGCCAGCAAAGAGGGCTCCTACAATGAGCAGTTCTTC. The chain is built from TRBV2 and TRBJ2-1; tentative D call: TRBD2 (5 bases). From germline, CDR1 is SNHLY and CDR2 FYNNEI. The CDR3 is 13 residues long. V was pared by 7 bases and J by 0 bases, with 7 bases between.

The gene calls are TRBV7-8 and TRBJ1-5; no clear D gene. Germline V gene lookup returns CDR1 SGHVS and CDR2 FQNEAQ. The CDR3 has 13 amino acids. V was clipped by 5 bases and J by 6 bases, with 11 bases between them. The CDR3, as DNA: TGTGCCAGCAGCCCGGGAGGAGGTCAGCCCCAGCATTTT. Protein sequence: CASSPGGGQPQHF.

The CDR3 coding sequence is TGTGCCAGCAGCCGCCAGGGAAGCAATCAGCCCCAGCATTTT. Residues: CASSRQGSNQPQHF. The rearrangement uses TRBV5-6 and TRBJ1-5; tentatively, D is TRBD1 (5 bases). Trimming shortened V by 4 bases and J by 1 base, and 9 bases separated the two germline ends. This CDR3 comprises 14 residues. The germline V gene has CDR1 SGHDT and CDR2 YYEEEE. Full variable domain (remainder filled in from reference TRBV5-6 and TRBJ1-5): DAGVTQSPTHLIKTRGQQVTLRCSPKSGHDTVSWYQQALGQGPQFIFQYYEEEERQRGNFPDRFSGHQFPNYSSELNVNALLLGDSALYLCASSRQGSNQPQHFGDGTRLSIL.

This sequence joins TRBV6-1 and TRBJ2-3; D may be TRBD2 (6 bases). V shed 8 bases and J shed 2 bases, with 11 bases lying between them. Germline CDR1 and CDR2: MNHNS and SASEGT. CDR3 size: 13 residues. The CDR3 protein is CASSGTYTDTQYF. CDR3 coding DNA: TGTGCCAGCTCCGGGACTTACACAGATACGCAGTATTTT.

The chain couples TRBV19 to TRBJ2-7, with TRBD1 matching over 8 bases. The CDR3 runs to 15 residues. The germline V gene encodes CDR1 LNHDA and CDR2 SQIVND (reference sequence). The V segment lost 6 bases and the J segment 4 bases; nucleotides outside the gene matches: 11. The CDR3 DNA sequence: TGTGCCAGTAGCACATCCACAGGGGGTTGGTACGAGCAGTACTTC. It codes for CASSTSTGGWYEQYF.

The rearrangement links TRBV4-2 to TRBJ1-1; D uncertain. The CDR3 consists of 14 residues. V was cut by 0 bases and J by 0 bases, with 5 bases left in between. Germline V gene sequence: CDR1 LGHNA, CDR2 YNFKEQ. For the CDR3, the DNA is TGTGCCAGCAGCCAAGATCTAATGAACACTGAAGCTTTCTTT. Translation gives CASSQDLMNTEAFF.

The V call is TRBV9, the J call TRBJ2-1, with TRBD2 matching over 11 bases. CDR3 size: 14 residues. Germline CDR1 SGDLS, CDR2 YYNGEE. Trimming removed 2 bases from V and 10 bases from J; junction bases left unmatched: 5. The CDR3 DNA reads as TGTGCCAGCAGCGTGACTAGCGGGAACCAGGAGCAGTTCTTC. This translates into CASSVTSGNQEQFF.

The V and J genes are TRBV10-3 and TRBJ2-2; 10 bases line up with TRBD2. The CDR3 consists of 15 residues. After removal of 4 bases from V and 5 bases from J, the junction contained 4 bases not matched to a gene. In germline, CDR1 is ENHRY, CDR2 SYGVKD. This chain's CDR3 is CAISGLAGATGELFF. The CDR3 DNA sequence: TGTGCCATCAGTGGGCTAGCGGGAGCAACCGGGGAGCTGTTTTTT.

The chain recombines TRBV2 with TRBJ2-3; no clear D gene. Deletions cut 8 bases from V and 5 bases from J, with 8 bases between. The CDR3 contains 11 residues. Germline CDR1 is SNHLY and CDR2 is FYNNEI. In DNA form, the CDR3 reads TGTGCCAGCCGGGTAATAGATACGCAGTATTTT. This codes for CASRVIDTQYF.

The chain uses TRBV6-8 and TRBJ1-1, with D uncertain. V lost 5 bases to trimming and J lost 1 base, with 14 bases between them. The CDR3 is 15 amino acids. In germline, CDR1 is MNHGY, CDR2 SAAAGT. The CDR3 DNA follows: TGTGCCAGCAGTCCCCTTCCAACTGGGAACACTGAAGCTTTCTTT. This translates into CASSPLPTGNTEAFF.

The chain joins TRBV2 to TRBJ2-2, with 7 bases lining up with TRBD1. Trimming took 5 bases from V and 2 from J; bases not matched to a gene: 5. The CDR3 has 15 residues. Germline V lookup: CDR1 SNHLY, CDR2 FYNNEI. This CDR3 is CASSWDSINTGELFF. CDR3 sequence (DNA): TGTGCCAGCAGTTGGGACAGCATAAACACCGGGGAGCTGTTTTTT.

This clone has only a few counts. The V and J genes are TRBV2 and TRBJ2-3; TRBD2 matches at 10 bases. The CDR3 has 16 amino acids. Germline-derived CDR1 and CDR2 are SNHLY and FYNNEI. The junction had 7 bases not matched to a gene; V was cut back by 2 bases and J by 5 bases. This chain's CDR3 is CASSEWLAGGQDTQYF. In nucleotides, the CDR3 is TGTGCCAGCAGTGAATGGTTAGCGGGGGGACAAGATACGCAGTATTTT.

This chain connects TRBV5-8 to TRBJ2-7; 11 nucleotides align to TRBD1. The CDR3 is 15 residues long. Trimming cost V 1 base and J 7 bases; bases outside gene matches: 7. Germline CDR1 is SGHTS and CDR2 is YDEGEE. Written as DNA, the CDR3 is TGTGCCAGCAGCTTGCGCGGGACAGGGGGAAGGGAGCAGTACTTC. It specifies CASSLRGTGGREQYF. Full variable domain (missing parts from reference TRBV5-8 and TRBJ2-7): EAGVTQSPTHLIKTRGQQATLRCSPISGHTSVYWYQQALGLGLQFLLWYDEGEERNRGNFPPRFSGRQFPNYSSELNVNALELEDSALYLCASSLRGTGGREQYFGPGTRLTVT.

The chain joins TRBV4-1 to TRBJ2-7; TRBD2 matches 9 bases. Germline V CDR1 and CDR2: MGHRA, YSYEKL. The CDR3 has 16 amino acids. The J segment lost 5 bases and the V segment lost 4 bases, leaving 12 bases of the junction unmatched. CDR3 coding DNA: TGCGCCAGCAGCCCGCGCGCTAGCGGGGTGAGGGACGAGCAGTACTTC. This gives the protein CASSPRASGVRDEQYF.

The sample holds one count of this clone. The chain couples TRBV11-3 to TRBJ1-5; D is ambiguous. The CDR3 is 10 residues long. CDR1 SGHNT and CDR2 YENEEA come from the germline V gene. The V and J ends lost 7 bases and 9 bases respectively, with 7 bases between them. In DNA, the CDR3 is TGTGCCAGCACCCCCTGGCCCCAGCATTTT. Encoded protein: CASTPWPQHF.

The CDR3 sequence is CASSQVTGLATGDTQYF. The CDR3 nucleotides read TGTGCCAGCAGCCAAGTTACCGGACTAGCCACCGGAGATACGCAGTATTTT. The genes are TRBV4-2 and TRBJ2-3, with 8 bases that match TRBD2. J was trimmed by 5 bases and V by 1 base; bases with no gene match: 11. The germline gives CDR1 LGHNA, CDR2 YNFKEQ. The length of the CDR3 is 17 residues.

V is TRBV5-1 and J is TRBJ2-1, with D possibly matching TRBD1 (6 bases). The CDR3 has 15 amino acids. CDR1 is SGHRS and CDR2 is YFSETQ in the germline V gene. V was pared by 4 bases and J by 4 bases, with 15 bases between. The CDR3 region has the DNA TGCGCCAGCAGCGAGGGGGTTGAGCGGTACAATGAGCAGTTCTTC. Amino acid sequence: CASSEGVERYNEQFF.

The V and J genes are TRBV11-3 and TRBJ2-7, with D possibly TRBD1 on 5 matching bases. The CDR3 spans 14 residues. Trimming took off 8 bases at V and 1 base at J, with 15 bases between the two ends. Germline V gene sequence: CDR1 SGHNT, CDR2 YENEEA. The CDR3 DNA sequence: TGTGCCAGCCGACCGGGTGGGGCGTCCTACGAGCAGTACTTC. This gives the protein CASRPGGASYEQYF.

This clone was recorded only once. The CDR3 nucleotides read TGTGCCAGCAGCCGAAGGACAGAGAACACTGAAGCTTTCTTT. This translates into CASSRRTENTEAFF. The chain has TRBV7-8 and TRBJ1-1, with D perhaps TRBD1 (6 bases). Trimming cost V 5 bases and J 1 base, with 11 bases left between them. CDR1 and CDR2 from the germline V gene are SGHVS and FQNEAQ. This CDR3 contains 14 residues.

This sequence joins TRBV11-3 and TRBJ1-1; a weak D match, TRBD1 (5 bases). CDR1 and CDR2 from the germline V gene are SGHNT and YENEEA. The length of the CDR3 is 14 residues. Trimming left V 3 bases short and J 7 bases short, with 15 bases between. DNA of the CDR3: TGTGCCAGCAGCTTGACGGTAGGTACAGGTGAAGCTTTCTTT. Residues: CASSLTVGTGEAFF.

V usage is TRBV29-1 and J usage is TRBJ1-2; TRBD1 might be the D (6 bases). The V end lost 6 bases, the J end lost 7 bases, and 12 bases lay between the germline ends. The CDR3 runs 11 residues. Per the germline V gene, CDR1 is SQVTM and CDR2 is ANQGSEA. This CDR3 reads CSVGEGGGYTF. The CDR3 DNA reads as TGCAGCGTCGGGGAAGGGGGTGGCTACACCTTC. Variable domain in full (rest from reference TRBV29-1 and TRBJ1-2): SAVISQKPSRDICQRGTSLTIQCQVDSQVTMMFWYRQQPGQSLTLIATANQGSEATYESGFVIDKFPISRPNLTFSTLTVSNMSPEDSSIYLCSVGEGGGYTFGSGTRLTVV.

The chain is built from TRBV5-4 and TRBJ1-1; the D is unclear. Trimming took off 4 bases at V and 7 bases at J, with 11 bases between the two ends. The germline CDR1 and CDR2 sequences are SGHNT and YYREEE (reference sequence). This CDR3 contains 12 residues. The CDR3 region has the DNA TGTGCCAGCAGCCCAGGATACAGTGAAGCTTTCTTT. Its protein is CASSPGYSEAFF.

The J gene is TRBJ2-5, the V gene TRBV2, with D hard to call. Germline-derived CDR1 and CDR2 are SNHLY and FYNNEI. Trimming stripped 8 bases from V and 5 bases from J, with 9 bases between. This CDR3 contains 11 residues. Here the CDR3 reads CASHMHETQYF. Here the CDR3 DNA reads TGTGCCAGCCACATGCACGAGACCCAGTACTTC.

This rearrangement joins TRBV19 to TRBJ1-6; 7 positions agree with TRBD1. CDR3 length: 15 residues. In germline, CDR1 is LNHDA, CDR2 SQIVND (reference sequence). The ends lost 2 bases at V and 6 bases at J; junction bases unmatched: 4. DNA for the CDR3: TGTGCCAGTAGTATACGGCCAGGGGGTAATTCACCCCTCCACTTT. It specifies CASSIRPGGNSPLHF. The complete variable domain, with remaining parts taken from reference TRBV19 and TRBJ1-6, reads DGGITQSPKYLFRKEGQNVTLSCEQNLNHDAMYWYRQDPGQGLRLIYYSQIVNDFQKGDIAEGYSVSREKKESFPLTVTSAQKNPTAFYLCASSIRPGGNSPLHFGNGTRLTVT.

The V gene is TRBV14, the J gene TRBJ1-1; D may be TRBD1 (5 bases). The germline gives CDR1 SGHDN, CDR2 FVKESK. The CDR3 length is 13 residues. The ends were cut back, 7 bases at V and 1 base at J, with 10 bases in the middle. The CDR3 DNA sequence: TGTGCCAGCACCCAGGGAGCGAACACTGAAGCTTTCTTT. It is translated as CASTQGANTEAFF.